This T cell receptor (beta chain) was sequenced for a study of blood T cells in healthy people across ages (dated by TCRdb to 2014 to 2015). For the study in its entirety: In model experiments, template switching captured about one uniquely barcoded TCR beta cDNA molecule for every two T cells. To track age-related changes in TCR beta repertoire diversity, the study relied on deep sequencing normalized with unique cDNA molecular identifiers. The donors were split into four age groups: young (average around 15 years), middle-aged (roughly 39), aged (roughly 68) and long-lived (approximately 89). To avoid experimental bias, donors of different ages were spread randomly across the sequencing lanes. The study analyzed two additional independent replicas of 1 million unique cDNA reads from the same blood draw for two donors, one aged 18 to 30 and one aged 80 or older.

Systemically healthy Caucasian individuals from Russia, 39 in total and aged about 6 to 100 years, were included as donors. Approximately 10 milliliters of peripheral blood were collected from each donor into EDTA-treated Vacutainer tubes. Ficoll-Paque density-gradient centrifugation was used to isolate PBMCs, with at least 6.5 million per sample. Trizol reagent was used to extract total RNA from PBMCs, with at least 5.5 micrograms per sample. For every donor, flow cytometry on a PBMC aliquot measured the percentage of naive CD45RAhigh/CD27high T cells. From a lookup of the germline V gene (reference sequence), CDR1 and CDR2 are LGHDT and YNNKEL. Reading from cysteine to phenylalanine, the CDR3 counts 14 amino acids. Just the 42-base CDR3 DNA is kept, in frame starting at base 1. V loses 5 bases at its end and J loses 3 bases; junction bases beyond the gene matches: 5. To note about this clonotype: No antigen is known for it. Per-base quality was not reported, and no clone a single base away is much larger than it.

The paper's findings and limits, for the study overall: Estimates of total diversity based on one million sequenced T cells were regarded as lower bounds and as underestimates. Donor CMV infection status was unknown, potentially confounding age-related changes in expanded clonotypes. A strong correlation was found between observed TCR beta diversity and the percentage of naive T cells measured by flow cytometry. Conclusive comparison of naive and antigen-experienced compartments was prevented by the profiling of bulk unsorted PBMCs. Compared with the aged group, more naive CD4+ T cells, fewer expanded clones and increased TCR diversity were shown by the long-lived group, suggesting age selection. As age increased, observed TCR beta diversity per million T cells dropped in a roughly linear way, and a significant reduction was already evident by age about 40.

The library was built by means of 5' RACE. The sequencer listed for this sample is Illumina HiSeq 2500. A second PCR of roughly 7 to 11 cycles was performed with a sample-barcoded 5' primer and a J-beta primer mix. Each TCR beta cDNA molecule received a unique molecular identifier from a template-switch 5' adaptor carrying 12 random nucleotides. Each sample yielded at least 3 million CDR3-containing paired-end reads. First-strand cDNA was synthesized from all RNA with the Mint cDNA synthesis kit, primed by a TRBC-specific oligonucleotide. Following uracil-DNA glycosylase treatment, all cDNA underwent a first 18-cycle PCR with the universal primers M1SS and BC2_uni_R. As for the original processing: For normalization, 1 million high-quality reads were randomly selected from each sample, with every read carrying a distinct molecular identifier. Instead of being binned into consensus sequences, reads with shared molecular identifiers were discarded. MiTCR, run with a Q25 quality threshold and the strictest error-elimination algorithm, handled CDR3 identification, clonotype clustering and error correction. A nonparametric unseen species model with Euler transformation was used to estimate a lower bound on total TCR beta diversity. TCRdb trimmed the raw reads at Q25, called clones with MiXCR and kept productive beta chains. Rows with one shared CDR3 protein collapse into an entry with the most common genes and DNA. The V and J calls here are based on TCRdb, not the publication. The sample table shows 1.4 million to 1.5 million distinct CDR3 sequences, and roughly 40% are seen once. The ten biggest clones cover 7% to 9.5% of the sample.

The receptor chain draws on TRBV3-1 and TRBJ1-1, with TRBD1 identical over 8 junction bases. The sequenced sample was blood. This TCR was recovered from a woman aged 18-29 years in good health. The bases are TGTGCCAGCAGCGGACAGGGTTGGGACACTGAAGCTTTCTTT. Translated, this is CASSGQGWDTEAFF.